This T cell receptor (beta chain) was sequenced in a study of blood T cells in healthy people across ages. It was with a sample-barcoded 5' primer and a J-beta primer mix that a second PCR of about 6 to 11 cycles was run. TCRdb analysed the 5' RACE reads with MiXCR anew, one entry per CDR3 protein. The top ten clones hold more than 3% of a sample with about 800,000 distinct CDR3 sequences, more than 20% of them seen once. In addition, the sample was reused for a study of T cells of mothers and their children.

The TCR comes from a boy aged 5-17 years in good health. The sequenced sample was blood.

The DNA for the CDR3 is TGCAGCGTTGAGGGGGGACTGGAAAGCACAGATACGCAGTATTTT. Protein product: CSVEGGLESTDTQYF. The chain joins TRBV29-1 to TRBJ2-3; TRBD2 is a possible D gene (6 bases). Between the trimmed V and J ends, which lost 3 bases and 0 bases, there was a span of 13 bases. This CDR3 has 15 residues. Germline V gene sequence: CDR1 SQVTM, CDR2 ANQGSEA.